Included here is one T cell receptor beta chain sequence, with context. Its antigen remains unidentified. No base quality values were provided; no much bigger clone lies one nucleotide off. The sample belongs to a study of human T cells and chemical hapten exposure (dated by TCRdb to 2020 to 2023). As for the study more broadly: For sensitization, 2% DPC in acetone was applied to an approximately 2 cm by approximately 2 cm area of upper inner arm skin. Patient blood was sampled pre-sensitization (week 0) and at 2, 6 and about 24 weeks after DPC sensitization. Patch testing was done on the upper back using Finn chambers containing 0.01% DPC, and results were scored after 6 days according to International Contact Dermatitis Research Group standards. Throughout the study period of 20 to 25 weeks, patients also received therapeutic DPC doses to the scalp every week. Most of the patients in the cohort were female, and the cohort covered alopecia areata with under or over 50% scalp involvement, alopecia totalis and alopecia universalis. Libraries were pooled for sequencing, and variation in per-sample TCR yields was attributed mainly to small differences in library volumes within the pool. Blood for TCR sequencing was provided by twenty-nine alopecia patients at one to four time points (pre-sensitization, 2, 6 and 24 weeks). This study followed changes in the peripheral blood TCR repertoire in vivo during primary and secondary sensitization of alopecia patients to the hapten diphenylcyclopropenone (DPC).

To prepare the library, RACE was applied. The sample was run on a NextSeq 500. Library preparation attached unique molecular identifiers to individual cDNA molecules for quantitative, reproducible TCR counting. Both TCR alpha and TCR beta chains were sequenced from each blood RNA sample. The study's own analysis went as follows. Samples had a median of roughly 98,000 TCRs, with a range from about 23,224 to 690,600. V, J and CDR3 annotation of the TCR reads was performed with the Decombinator software suite. To make PS versus PT1 abundance plots, every sample was subsampled to the same number of TCRs (28,000). TCRs were defined as expanded if absent before sensitization and observed at least eight times at the 2-week time point. The public reads were reprocessed in TCRdb via fastp at Q25 and MiXCR, keeping in-frame beta chains. CDR3 protein sequences are deduplicated, and each keeps its most common genes and DNA. The V and J calls and clone size come from TCRdb's table, not from the authors' own analysis. Present in this sample are roughly 30,000 distinct CDR3 sequences, roughly a tenth of which were seen just once. The ten largest clones represent roughly 7% of the sample.

The CDR3 contains 14 residues, cysteine and phenylalanine counted. The entry retains the CDR3 DNA only, 42 bases that are in frame from base 1. Deletion took 6 bases off V and 2 bases off J, with a span of 12 bases between the germline ends. In the germline V gene, CDR1 corresponds to SGHAT and CDR2 to FQNNGV. What this sample's time point label stands for: patch test 2, 6 weeks after DPC sensitization. Sample treatment or condition, as interpreted from the label and publication: therapeutic diphenylcyclopropenone sensitization with weekly scalp DPC. At each patch-test visit, blood was drawn before the patch test was applied. Patients were eligible if aged 18 to 70, diagnosed with alopecia and judged suitable for DPC therapy, and pregnant patients were excluded. Total RNA was extracted from unfractionated whole blood that had been collected in Tempus Blood RNA tubes. Summary of the overall study and its limitations: Patch test score correlated positively with the number of PT1 expanded TCRs, reaching significance at thresholds 8, 16 and 32 but not at 4. All patients had alopecia, a presumed autoimmune disease, so their immune response might differ from that of healthy individuals. Repeated subsampling changed both the strength of the expansion versus patch-test correlation and the threshold at which that correlation became significant. Significantly more large CDR3 similarity clusters were formed by expanded TCRs than by pre-sensitization or healthy control sets, consistent with antigen-driven responses. No change with DPC sensitization was found in the number of TCRs above 1 in 1000 frequency, and no evidence of global repertoire structure alterations was found.

The clonotype was recovered from a man aged 30-40 years with alopecia areata. Some clones in this sample may be carry-over from other donors' samples. The sample in question was whole blood, obtained in connection with sensitization to the hapten diphenylcyclopropenone (DPC). This chain joins TRBV11-2 to TRBJ2-3, with the D gene too uncertain to name. The DNA sequence reads TGTGCCAGCAGAGTTAGGGCCACCACAGATACGCAGTATTTT. Its translation is CASRVRATTDTQYF.